The entry below describes one TCR beta chain. The read is 3 residues too short to cover the CDR3 end, so that end is filled in from the germline J gene. The sample belongs to a study of T cells in women clearing cervical HPV infection. Overall study: Women with histologically confirmed HPV16-related CIN3 or worse, 2 with invasive cancer, served as cases. Case blood was drawn a median around 150 days after lesion detection.

This CDR3 contains 12 residues. The germline gives CDR1 SEHNR, CDR2 FQNEAQ (reference sequence). Genomic DNA, averaging around 1,200 ng per sample, yielded TCR beta CDR3 via immunoSEQ. Measured with immunoSEQ multiplex PCR; TCRdb has only the in-frame clones, and not every one. This specimen shows around 20,000 clones; the ten leading clones hold around 5.2%. MY09/MY11 PCR detected cervical HPV DNA; dot-blot assigned genotypes. The clonotype was recovered from a woman between 18 and 70 years old with a cervical HPV16 infection that either progressed to CIN3+ or cleared (not recorded which). J is TRBJ1-6 and V is TRBV7-9; tentatively, D is TRBD1 (6 bases). The sequenced sample was blood buffy coat. CDR3 sequence reads: CASKTTGIPLHF. CDR3 DNA (partial): TGTGCCAGCAAAACTACAGGGATTCCC.